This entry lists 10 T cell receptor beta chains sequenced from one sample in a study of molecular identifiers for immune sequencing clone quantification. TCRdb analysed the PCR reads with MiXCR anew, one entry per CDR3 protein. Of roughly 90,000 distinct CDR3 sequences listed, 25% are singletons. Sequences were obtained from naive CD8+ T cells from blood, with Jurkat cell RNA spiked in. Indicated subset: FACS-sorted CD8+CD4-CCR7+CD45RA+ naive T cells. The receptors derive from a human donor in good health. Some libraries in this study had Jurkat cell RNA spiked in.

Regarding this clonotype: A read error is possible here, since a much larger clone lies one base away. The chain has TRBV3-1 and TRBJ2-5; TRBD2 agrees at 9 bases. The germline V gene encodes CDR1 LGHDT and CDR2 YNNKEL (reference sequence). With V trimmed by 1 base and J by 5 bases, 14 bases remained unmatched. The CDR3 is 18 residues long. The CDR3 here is CASSQGFKTSGVVETQYF. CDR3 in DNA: TGTGCCAGCAGCCAAGGGTTCAAGACTAGCGGCGTCGTGGAGACCCAGTACTTC.

The CDR3 protein is CSASQGSNQPQHF. In nucleotides, the CDR3 is TGCAGTGCTTCTCAGGGTAGCAATCAGCCCCAGCATTTT. The chain uses TRBV20-1 and TRBJ1-5; weak D call: TRBD1 (5 bases). The CDR3 covers 13 residues. Germline V gene lookup returns CDR1 DFQATT and CDR2 SNEGSKA (reference sequence). V was clipped by 5 bases and J by 0 bases, with 8 bases between them.

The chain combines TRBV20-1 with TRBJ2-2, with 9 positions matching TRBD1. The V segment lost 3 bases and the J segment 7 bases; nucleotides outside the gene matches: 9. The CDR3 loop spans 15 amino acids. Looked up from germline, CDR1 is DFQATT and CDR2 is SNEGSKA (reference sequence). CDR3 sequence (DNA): TGCAGTGCTAGTCCCGGGACAGGGCCTAGCGGGGAGCTGTTTTTT. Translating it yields CSASPGTGPSGELFF.

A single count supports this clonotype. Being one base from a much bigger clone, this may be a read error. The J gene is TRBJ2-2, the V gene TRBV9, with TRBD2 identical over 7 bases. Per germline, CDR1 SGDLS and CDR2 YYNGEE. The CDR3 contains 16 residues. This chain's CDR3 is CAGSPSSGSGTGELFF. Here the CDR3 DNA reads TGTGCCGGCAGCCCCAGTAGCGGTAGCGGGACCGGGGAGCTGTTTTTT.

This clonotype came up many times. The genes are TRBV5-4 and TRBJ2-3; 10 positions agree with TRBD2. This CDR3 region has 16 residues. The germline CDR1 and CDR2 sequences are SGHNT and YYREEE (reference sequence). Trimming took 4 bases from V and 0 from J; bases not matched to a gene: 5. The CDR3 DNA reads TGTGCCAGCAGCGGAGGACTAGCGGAAAGCACAGATACGCAGTATTTT. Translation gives CASSGGLAESTDTQYF.

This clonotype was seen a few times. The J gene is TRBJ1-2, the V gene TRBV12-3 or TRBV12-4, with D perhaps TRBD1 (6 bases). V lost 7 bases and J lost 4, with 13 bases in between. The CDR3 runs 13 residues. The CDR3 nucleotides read TGTGCCAGCACCCCAGGGGCCAGCTATGGCTACACCTTC. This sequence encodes CASTPGASYGYTF.

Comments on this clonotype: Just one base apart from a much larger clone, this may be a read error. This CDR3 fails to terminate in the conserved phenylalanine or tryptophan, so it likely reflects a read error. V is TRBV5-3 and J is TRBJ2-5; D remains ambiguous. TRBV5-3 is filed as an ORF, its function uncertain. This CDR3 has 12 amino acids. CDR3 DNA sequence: TGTGCCAGCAGCTTGAAACAAGAGACCCAGTACTCC. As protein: CASSLKQETQYS.

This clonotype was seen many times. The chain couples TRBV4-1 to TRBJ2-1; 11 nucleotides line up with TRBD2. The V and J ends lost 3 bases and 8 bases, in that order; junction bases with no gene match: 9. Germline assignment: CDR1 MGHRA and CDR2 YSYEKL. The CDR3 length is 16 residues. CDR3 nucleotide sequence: TGCGCCAGCAGCCAGGCACTAGCGGGAGCGCGGGATGAGCAGTTCTTC. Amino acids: CASSQALAGARDEQFF.

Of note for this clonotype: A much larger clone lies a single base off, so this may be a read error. CDR3 sequence reads: CSVEDRRGVYEQYF. The CDR3 nucleotides are TGCAGCGTTGAAGATCGACGGGGGGTCTACGAGCAGTACTTC. The J gene is TRBJ2-7, the V gene TRBV29-1, with 7 bases lining up with TRBD2. From germline, CDR1 is SQVTM and CDR2 ANQGSEA. CDR3 length equals 14 residues. The V gene end was trimmed by 0 bases and the J gene end by 3 bases; junction bases not matched to a gene: 5.

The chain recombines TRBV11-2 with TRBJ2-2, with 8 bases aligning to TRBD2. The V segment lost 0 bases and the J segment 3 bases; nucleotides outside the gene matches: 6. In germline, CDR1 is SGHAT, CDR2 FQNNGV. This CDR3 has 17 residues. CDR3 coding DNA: TGTGCCAGCAGCTTAGATAGGAGCGGGAGTCACACCGGGGAGCTGTTTTTT. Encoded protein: CASSLDRSGSHTGELFF.